This T cell receptor (beta chain) was obtained from a study of cytomegalovirus exposure and HLA in healthy donors. Study details: About 85 million unique TCR sequences came from HLA-typed donors in an early release.

PCR involved 60 Vbeta and 13 Jbeta primers. Method: immunoSEQ multiplex PCR; TCRdb's copy keeps in-frame clones and lacks some. In the table there are roughly 43,000 clones, about 60% of which are singletons. This clone was picked up one time. Its antigen is currently unknown. Its ends do not fully match the called genes, so a read error is possible. General study results and limits: Likely technical artifact: a cluster of highly shared sequence variants. Common viral pathogens seemed to be connected with several of the most significant clusters, according to a later analysis.

The CDR3 extends over 13 amino acids. Germline V lookup: CDR1 SGHDN, CDR2 FVKESK. V usage is TRBV14 and J usage is TRBJ2-1; 8 positions match TRBD1. The source material was PBMCs. The TCR originated in a human donor in good health. The CDR3 loop is CASSQQTGQGLVF. DNA of the CDR3: TGTGCCAGCAGCCAGCAAACCGGACAGGGTCTCGTCTTC.